Below, 2 T cell receptor beta chains from the same sample are listed, as sequenced in a study of T cell repertoires in cytomegalovirus infection (dated by TCRdb to about 2019). TCRdb records Illumina HiSeq 1500 as the sequencer. TCRdb handled the public reads itself, with Q25 trimming in fastp and clone calling in MiXCR, and kept productive beta chains. Each record represents a unique CDR3 protein, reported with the most common genes and DNA among its rows. Present in this sample are roughly 230,000 distinct CDR3 sequences, 20% to 25% of which were seen just once. 15% to 20% of the sample goes to the ten largest clones. The sample consisted of CD8+ T cells from PBMCs. These receptors were obtained from a human donor in good health (CMV status not recorded). Some clones in this sample may be carry-over from other donors' samples.

There are a few counts of this clonotype. The rearrangement joins TRBV5-1 to TRBJ2-1; possibly TRBD2 for D (6 bases). V was trimmed by 5 bases and J by 3 bases, leaving 9 bases between them. Per the germline V gene, CDR1 is SGHRS and CDR2 is YFSETQ. The CDR3 is 13 residues long. The DNA of the CDR3 is TGCGCCAGCAGGCTGGACTACTACAATGAGCAGTTCTTC. The encoded protein is CASRLDYYNEQFF.

V gene TRBV20-1 combines with J gene TRBJ2-7; no clear D. This CDR3 comprises 12 residues. Trimming removed 0 bases from V and 4 bases from J, with 7 bases in between. The germline CDR1 and CDR2 sequences are DFQATT and SNEGSKA (reference sequence). CDR3 in DNA: TGCAGTGCTAGAGAAGACGGGTACGAGCAGTACTTC. This codes for CSAREDGYEQYF.